This T cell receptor (beta chain) stems from a study of Ad26.COV2.S vaccination and SARS-CoV-2 variants. Findings and limits, study-wide: There was a possibility that the TCR breadth and depth analyses underestimated total T cell responses. Once vaccination had occurred, spike-specific CD8+ and CD4+ T cell responses reportedly showed substantial breadth.

As for this clone: Its specificity is unknown.

TCRdb's copy holds only in-frame clones and misses some; the assay was immunoSEQ multiplex PCR. Here the sample spans under 150,000 clones, 86% being singletons. With 4 bases removed from V and 6 bases from J, the gap between germline ends came to 9 bases. Germline CDR1 reads SGHKS; CDR2 reads YYEKEE (reference sequence). The CDR3 sequence is 12 residues long. The sample in question was peripheral blood, obtained after recovery from COVID-19. The V gene is TRBV5-5, the J gene TRBJ2-3, with D maybe TRBD1 (5 bases). The origin of this receptor is a human donor who had recovered from COVID-19. The CDR3: CASSPGPDTQYF. The CDR3 DNA follows: TGTGCCAGCAGCCCAGGGCCCGATACGCAGTATTTT.